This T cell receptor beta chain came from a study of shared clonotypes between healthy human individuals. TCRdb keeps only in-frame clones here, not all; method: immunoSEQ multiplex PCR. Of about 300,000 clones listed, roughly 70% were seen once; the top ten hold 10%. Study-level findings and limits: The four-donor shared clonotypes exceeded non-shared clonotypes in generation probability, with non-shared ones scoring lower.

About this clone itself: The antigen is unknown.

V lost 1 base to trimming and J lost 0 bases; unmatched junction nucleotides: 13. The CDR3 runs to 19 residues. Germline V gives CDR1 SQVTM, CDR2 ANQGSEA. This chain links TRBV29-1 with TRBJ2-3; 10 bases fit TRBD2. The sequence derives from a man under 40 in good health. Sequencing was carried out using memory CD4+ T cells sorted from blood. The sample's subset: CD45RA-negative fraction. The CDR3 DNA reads TGCAGCGTTGAAGCCCCAACTAGCGGGAAATGGGGAAGCACAGATACGCAGTATTTT. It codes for CSVEAPTSGKWGSTDTQYF.